Described below is a single T cell receptor beta chain sequence and its context. The antigen is not known. The sample originates from a study of CD8 T cells in ankylosing spondylitis. Findings and caveats of the study: Among TCR beta sequences, a motif of eight or nine highly homologous variants appeared characteristic of ankylosing spondylitis blood. In ankylosing spondylitis patients, matched synovial fluid reportedly showed significant enrichment of disease-linked clones.

Trimming cost V 3 bases and J 2 bases; bases outside gene matches: 5. The CDR3 covers 14 residues. Germline V gene sequence: CDR1 DFQATT, CDR2 SNEGSKA (reference sequence). TCRdb redid the calling of the 5' RACE reads with MiXCR, one entry per CDR3 protein. The table includes about 250,000 distinct CDR3 sequences, 32% detected once. This TCR derives from a male donor with ankylosing spondylitis or in good health (not recorded which). Sequenced input: blood, either unsorted or a sorted T cell fraction (not recorded which). This chain connects TRBV20-1 to TRBJ1-1, with TRBD1 matching 8 bases. CDR3 sequence: CSARSDRDNTEAFF. The DNA of the CDR3 is TGCAGTGCTAGGTCGGACAGGGATAACACTGAAGCTTTCTTT.